This is a list of T cell receptor beta chains from one sample in a study of cytomegalovirus exposure and HLA in healthy donors. The data were produced by immunoSEQ multiplex PCR, yet TCRdb's version contains in-frame clones alone and is incomplete. The data contain fewer than 150,000 clones, around 69% of them singletons. The sequencing input was PBMCs. All receptors come from a man aged 45-60 years in good health and CMV-seropositive. The CDR3 runs from the conserved cysteine through the conserved F or W. A D gene is named only where the DNA matches it firmly. Clone size is stated in some rows and not others, as once, few, many or a class when expanded.

>TRBD1|TRBJ2-7|TRBV27|few
CASSLSGPGQGYEQYF
TGTGCCAGCAGTTTATCGGGGCCGGGACAGGGATACGAGCAGTACTTC
>TRBD1|TRBJ1-2|TRBV7-9|NA
CASSVQQGGLMDGYTF
TGTGCCAGCAGCGTACAACAGGGGGGTCTGATGGATGGCTACACCTTC
>TRBD2|TRBJ2-1|TRBV19|NA
CASSTSRPGPGTKFNEQFF
TGTGCCAGTAGCACGAGTCGGCCGGGACCCGGGACTAAGTTCAATGAGCAGTTCTTC
>NA|TRBJ1-5|TRBV18|NA
CASSPGANQPQHF
TGTGCCAGCTCACCAGGAGCCAATCAGCCCCAGCATTTT
>TRBD2|TRBJ2-1|TRBV18|NA
CASSPRLAGDYNEQFF
TGTGCCAGCTCACCAAGACTAGCGGGGGACTACAATGAGCAGTTCTTC
>TRBD2|TRBJ2-7|TRBV7-2|NA
CASSLEGTSGRYEQYF
TGTGCCAGCAGTCTAGAAGGAACTAGCGGGCGCTACGAGCAGTACTTC
>NA|TRBJ1-6|TRBV7-6|once
CASSSAGGFYNSPLHF
TGTGCCAGCAGCTCAGCTGGGGGGTTTTATAATTCACCCCTCCACTTT
>NA|TRBJ1-1|TRBV29-1|NA
CSVPGGVPGTEAFF
TGCAGCGTCCCTGGGGGGGTTCCGGGGACTGAAGCTTTCTTT
>TRBD1|TRBJ2-7|TRBV11-2|NA
CASSAGQGAYHEQYF
TGTGCCAGCAGCGCTGGACAGGGGGCGTACCACGAGCAGTACTTC
>NA|TRBJ1-4|TRBV11-2|NA
CASSFTGSEKLFF
TGTGCCAGCAGCTTTACAGGGTCTGAAAAACTGTTTTTT
>NA|TRBJ1-1|TRBV7-9|NA
CASSLVREAFF
TGTGCCAGCAGCTTAGTGAGGGAAGCTTTCTTT
>TRBD2|TRBJ2-1|TRBV5-1|NA
CASSSGLAGNEQFF
TGCGCCAGCAGCTCGGGACTAGCAGGCAATGAGCAGTTCTTC
>TRBD1|TRBJ2-2|TRBV7-8|NA
CASTGQGVSGELFF
TGTGCCAGCACCGGACAGGGGGTTTCCGGGGAGCTGTTTTTT
>NA|TRBJ1-2|TRBV10-3|NA
CAISESWGKEGYTF
TGTGCCATCAGTGAGTCCTGGGGCAAGGAAGGCTACACCTTC
>TRBD2|TRBJ2-2|TRBV7-9|NA
CASSLTSGKAGELFF
TGTGCCAGCAGCCTGACTAGCGGGAAAGCCGGGGAGCTGTTTTTT
>TRBD1|TRBJ1-2|TRBV6-5|NA
CASSDPGGSGYTF
TGTGCCAGCAGTGATCCAGGGGGTAGTGGCTACACCTTC
>TRBD1|TRBJ2-5|TRBV27|NA
CASISFKGAVETQYF
TGTGCCAGCATCTCCTTTAAGGGGGCGGTAGAGACCCAGTACTTC
>TRBD1|TRBJ2-1|TRBV4-2|NA
CASSPSGQVNGDEQFF
TGTGCCAGCAGCCCGTCCGGACAGGTAAACGGGGATGAGCAGTTCTTC
>TRBD1|TRBJ1-2|TRBV5-3|NA
CARSLGQGYGYTF
TGTGCCAGAAGCCTGGGACAGGGGTATGGCTACACCTTC
>TRBD2|TRBJ2-1|TRBV4-3|few
CASSHDPVAGAYNEQFF
TGCGCCAGCAGCCATGACCCTGTAGCGGGGGCCTACAATGAGCAGTTCTTC
>TRBD2|TRBJ2-3|TRBV28|NA
CASSSPRTSALDTQYF
TGTGCCAGCAGTTCTCCGCGGACTAGCGCCTTGGATACGCAGTATTTT
>TRBD1|TRBJ1-2|TRBV29-1|NA
CSVGQDTGTGNYGYTF
TGCAGCGTCGGGCAGGATACCGGGACAGGGAACTATGGCTACACCTTC
>NA|TRBJ2-2|TRBV12-5|NA
CASGLVRENTGELFF
TGTGCTAGTGGTTTGGTTCGGGAGAACACCGGGGAGCTGTTTTTT
>NA|TRBJ2-7|TRBV25-1|NA
CASRKGGGDYEQYF
TGTGCCAGCAGAAAGGGAGGGGGAGACTACGAGCAGTACTTC
>NA|TRBJ1-3|TRBV9|once
CASSVSTDRAGNTIYF
TGTGCCAGCAGCGTCTCGACAGACCGGGCGGGAAACACCATATATTTT
>NA|TRBJ2-5|TRBV28|NA
CASSLAGRGRETQYF
TGTGCCAGCTCCCTAGCGGGCAGGGGGAGAGAGACCCAGTACTTC
>NA|TRBJ2-7|TRBV5-1|few
CASSIGSSGEQYF
TGCGCCAGCAGTATAGGGAGCTCTGGGGAGCAGTACTTC
>NA|TRBJ2-3|TRBV2|NA
CASSEPATGRDTQYF
TGTGCCAGCAGTGAACCCGCTACAGGCCGTGATACGCAGTATTTT
>TRBD1|TRBJ2-7|TRBV5-1|NA
CASSLGGQGYEQYF
TGCGCCAGCAGCTTGGGGGGACAGGGCTACGAGCAGTACTTC
>NA|TRBJ2-7|TRBV4-1|few
CASSQAAAYEQYF
TGCGCCAGCAGCCAAGCCGCGGCCTACGAGCAGTACTTC
>NA|TRBJ2-3|TRBV7-9|NA
CASSLVGSSTDTQYF
TGTGCCAGCAGCTTAGTCGGGTCTTCTACAGATACGCAGTATTTT
>TRBD1|TRBJ1-1|TRBV6-5|NA
CASSYSGQGVGEAFF
TGTGCCAGCAGTTACTCGGGACAGGGGGTTGGTGAAGCTTTCTTT
>TRBD2|TRBJ2-5|TRBV4-1|NA
CASSQASGKETQYF
TGCGCCAGCAGCCAGGCTAGCGGGAAAGAGACCCAGTACTTC
>NA|TRBJ1-1|TRBV18|NA
CASSQQTGTDTEAFF
TGTGCCAGCTCACAACAAACAGGGACGGACACTGAAGCTTTCTTT
>NA|TRBJ2-1|TRBV2|NA
CASSEGSFPNEQFF
TGTGCCAGCAGCGAAGGGAGCTTTCCCAATGAGCAGTTCTTC
>NA|TRBJ2-4|TRBV18|NA
CASSPQAHIQYF
TGTGCCAGCTCACCCCAAGCCCACATTCAGTACTTC
>TRBD2|TRBJ2-5|TRBV2|NA
CASSRTSGSIETQYF
TGTGCCAGCAGTAGGACTAGCGGGAGTATAGAGACCCAGTACTTC
>NA|TRBJ2-2|TRBV13|NA
CASSLGDYPTGELFF
TGTGCCAGCAGCTTAGGGGACTACCCTACCGGGGAGCTGTTTTTT
>NA|TRBJ1-1|TRBV19|NA
CASSNRVGTEAFF
TGTGCCAGTAGTAACAGGGTTGGAACTGAAGCTTTCTTT
>NA|TRBJ2-7|TRBV7-2|NA
CASSLGTAAVYEQYF
TGTGCCAGCAGCTTAGGAACAGCGGCGGTCTACGAGCAGTACTTC
>TRBD1|TRBJ1-2|TRBV29-1|NA
CSVVGDRGNYGYTF
TGCAGCGTTGTGGGGGACAGGGGTAACTATGGCTACACCTTC
>NA|TRBJ2-7|TRBV18|NA
CASSPTPSSYEQYF
TGTGCCAGCTCACCGACACCAAGCTCCTACGAGCAGTACTTC
>TRBD1|TRBJ2-1|TRBV6-6|NA
CASTGTENNEQFF
TGTGCCAGCACGGGGACAGAAAACAATGAGCAGTTCTTC
>NA|TRBJ2-3|TRBV18|once
CASSPIQGPDTQYF
TGTGCCAGCTCACCAATTCAGGGTCCAGATACGCAGTATTTT
>TRBD1|TRBJ2-7|TRBV18|NA
CASSPLQGVAYEQYF
TGTGCCAGCTCACCACTGCAGGGGGTTGCCTACGAGCAGTACTTC
>NA|TRBJ1-2|TRBV25-1|NA
CASSDSLRVGYTF
TGTGCCAGCAGTGATTCCCTCAGGGTGGGCTACACCTTC
>NA|TRBJ2-3|TRBV4-3|NA
CASSQDRGISTDTQYF
TGCGCCAGCAGCCAAGACCGGGGGATTAGCACAGATACGCAGTATTTT
>NA|TRBJ2-5|TRBV5-1|NA
CASSFSGTEETQYF
TGCGCCAGCAGCTTTAGCGGGACAGAAGAGACCCAGTACTTC
>NA|TRBJ2-7|TRBV5-6|NA
CASSLGPAYEQYF
TGTGCCAGCAGCTTGGGTCCCGCCTACGAGCAGTACTTC